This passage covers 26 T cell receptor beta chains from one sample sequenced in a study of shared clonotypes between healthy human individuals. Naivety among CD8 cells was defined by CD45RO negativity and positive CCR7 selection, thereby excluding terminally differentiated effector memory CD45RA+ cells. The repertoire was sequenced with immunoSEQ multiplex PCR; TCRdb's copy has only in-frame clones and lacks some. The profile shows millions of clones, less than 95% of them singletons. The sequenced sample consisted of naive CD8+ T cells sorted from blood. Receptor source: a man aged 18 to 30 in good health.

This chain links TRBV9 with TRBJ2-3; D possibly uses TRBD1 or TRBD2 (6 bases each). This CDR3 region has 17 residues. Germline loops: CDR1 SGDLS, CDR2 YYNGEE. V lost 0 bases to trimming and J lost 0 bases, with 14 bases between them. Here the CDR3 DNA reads TGTGCCAGCAGCGTAGAAGGAACGGGGGCGAGCACAGATACGCAGTATTTT. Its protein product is CASSVEGTGASTDTQYF.

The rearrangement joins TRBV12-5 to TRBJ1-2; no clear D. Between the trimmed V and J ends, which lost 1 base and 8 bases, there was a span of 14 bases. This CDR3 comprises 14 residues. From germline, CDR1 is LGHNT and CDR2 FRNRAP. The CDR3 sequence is CASGLAETTWGYTF. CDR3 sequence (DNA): TGTGCTAGTGGTTTGGCGGAGACCACGTGGGGCTACACCTTC.

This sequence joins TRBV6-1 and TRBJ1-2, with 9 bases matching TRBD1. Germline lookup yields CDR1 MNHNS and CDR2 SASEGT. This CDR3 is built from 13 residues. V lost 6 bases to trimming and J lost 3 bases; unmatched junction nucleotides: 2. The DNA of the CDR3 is TGTGCCAGCAGGGACAGGGGAGACTATGGCTACACCTTC. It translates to CASRDRGDYGYTF.

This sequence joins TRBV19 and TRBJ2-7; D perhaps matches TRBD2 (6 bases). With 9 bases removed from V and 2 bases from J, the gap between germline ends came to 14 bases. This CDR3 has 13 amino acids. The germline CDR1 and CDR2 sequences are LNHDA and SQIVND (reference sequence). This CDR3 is CASAPGGAYEQYF. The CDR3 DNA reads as TGTGCCAGCGCGCCAGGCGGGGCCTACGAGCAGTACTTC.

Here the CDR3 reads CASSVSGFGETQYF. The CDR3 nucleotides are TGTGCCAGCAGCGTCTCCGGTTTTGGAGAGACCCAGTACTTC. V usage is TRBV7-8 and J usage is TRBJ2-5; D remains unclear. There are 14 residues in the CDR3. Germline assignment: CDR1 SGHVS and CDR2 FQNEAQ. The V and J ends lost 5 bases and 4 bases respectively, with 14 bases between them.

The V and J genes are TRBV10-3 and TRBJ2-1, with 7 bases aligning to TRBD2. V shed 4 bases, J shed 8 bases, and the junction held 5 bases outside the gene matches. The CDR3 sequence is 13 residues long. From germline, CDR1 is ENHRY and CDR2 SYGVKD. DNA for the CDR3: TGTGCCATCAGTGCGGGAGGCCCAGATGAGCAGTTCTTC. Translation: CAISAGGPDEQFF.

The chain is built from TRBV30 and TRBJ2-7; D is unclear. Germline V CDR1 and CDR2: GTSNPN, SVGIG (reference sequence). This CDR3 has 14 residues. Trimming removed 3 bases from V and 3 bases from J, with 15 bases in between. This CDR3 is CAWSAFQENYEQYF. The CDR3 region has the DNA TGTGCCTGGAGCGCCTTCCAAGAGAACTACGAGCAGTACTTC.

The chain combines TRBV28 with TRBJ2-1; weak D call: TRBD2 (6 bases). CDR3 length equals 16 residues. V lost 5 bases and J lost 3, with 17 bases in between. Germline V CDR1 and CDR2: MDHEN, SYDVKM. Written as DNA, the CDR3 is TGTGCCAGCAGTCGGGGGATGCATGTAGGCTACAATGAGCAGTTCTTC. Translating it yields CASSRGMHVGYNEQFF.

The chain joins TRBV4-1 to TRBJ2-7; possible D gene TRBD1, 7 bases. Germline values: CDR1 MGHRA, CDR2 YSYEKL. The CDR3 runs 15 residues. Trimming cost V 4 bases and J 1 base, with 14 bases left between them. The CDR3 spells CASSLIQGGSYEQYF. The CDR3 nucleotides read TGCGCCAGCAGCCTGATTCAGGGGGGATCCTACGAGCAGTACTTC.

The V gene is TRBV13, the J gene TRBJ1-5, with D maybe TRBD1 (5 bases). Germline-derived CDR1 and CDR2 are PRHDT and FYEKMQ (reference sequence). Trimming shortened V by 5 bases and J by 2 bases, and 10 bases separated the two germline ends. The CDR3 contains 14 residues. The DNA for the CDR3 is TGTGCCAGCAGCGAGGGGATGGGCAATCAGCCCCAGCATTTT. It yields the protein CASSEGMGNQPQHF.

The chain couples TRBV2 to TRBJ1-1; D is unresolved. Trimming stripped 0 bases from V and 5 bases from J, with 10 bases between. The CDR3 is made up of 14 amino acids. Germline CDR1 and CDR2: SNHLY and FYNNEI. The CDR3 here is CASSEALQETEAFF. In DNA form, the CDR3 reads TGTGCCAGCAGTGAAGCGCTTCAGGAGACTGAAGCTTTCTTT.

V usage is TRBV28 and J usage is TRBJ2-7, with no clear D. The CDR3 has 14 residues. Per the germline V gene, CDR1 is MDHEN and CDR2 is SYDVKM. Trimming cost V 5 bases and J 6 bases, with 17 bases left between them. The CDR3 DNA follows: TGTGCCAGCAGTCCACTGCTAACCCTCGGCGAGCAGTACTTC. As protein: CASSPLLTLGEQYF.

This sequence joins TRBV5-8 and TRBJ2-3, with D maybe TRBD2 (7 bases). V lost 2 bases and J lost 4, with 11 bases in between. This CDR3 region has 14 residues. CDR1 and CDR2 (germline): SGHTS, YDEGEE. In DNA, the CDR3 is TGTGCCAGCAGCTTACGGGGGGCCGCAGATACGCAGTATTTT. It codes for CASSLRGAADTQYF.

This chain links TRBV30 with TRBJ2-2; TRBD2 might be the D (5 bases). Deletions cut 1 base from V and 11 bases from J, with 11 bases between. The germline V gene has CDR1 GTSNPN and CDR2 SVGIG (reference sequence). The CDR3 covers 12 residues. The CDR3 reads CAWSDDYTELFF. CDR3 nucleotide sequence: TGTGCCTGGAGTGATGACTACACTGAGCTGTTTTTT.

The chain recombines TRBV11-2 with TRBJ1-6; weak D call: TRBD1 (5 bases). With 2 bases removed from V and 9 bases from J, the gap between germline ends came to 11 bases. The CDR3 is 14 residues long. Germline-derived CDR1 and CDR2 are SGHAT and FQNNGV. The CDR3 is CASSLLGVGSPLHF. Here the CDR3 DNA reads TGTGCCAGCAGCTTATTGGGGGTCGGTTCACCCCTCCACTTT.

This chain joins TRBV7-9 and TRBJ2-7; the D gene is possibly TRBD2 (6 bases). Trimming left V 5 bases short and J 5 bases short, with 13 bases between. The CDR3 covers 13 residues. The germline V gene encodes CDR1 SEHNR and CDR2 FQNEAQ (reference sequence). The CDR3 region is CASSLGLGNEQYF. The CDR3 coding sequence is TGTGCCAGCAGCCTGGGACTCGGTAACGAGCAGTACTTC.

In DNA, the CDR3 is TGTGCCAGCAGCTTGGGTCTTGGGACCGGGGAGCTGTTTTTT. This encodes CASSLGLGTGELFF. V is TRBV5-6 and J is TRBJ2-2; D is unresolved. Trimming stripped 0 bases from V and 5 bases from J, with 8 bases between. Germline-derived CDR1 and CDR2 are SGHDT and YYEEEE. The CDR3 runs to 14 residues.

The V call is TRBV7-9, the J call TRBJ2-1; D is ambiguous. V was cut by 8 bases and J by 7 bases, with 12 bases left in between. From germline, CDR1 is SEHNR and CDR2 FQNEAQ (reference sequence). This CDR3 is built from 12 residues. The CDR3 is CASAGLGNEQFF. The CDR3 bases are TGTGCCAGCGCCGGTCTTGGGAATGAGCAGTTCTTC.

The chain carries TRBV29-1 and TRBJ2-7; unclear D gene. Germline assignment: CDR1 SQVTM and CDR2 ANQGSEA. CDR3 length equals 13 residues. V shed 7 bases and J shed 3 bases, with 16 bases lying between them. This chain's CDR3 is CSAQNPGGYEQYF. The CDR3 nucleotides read TGCAGCGCCCAGAACCCGGGCGGCTACGAGCAGTACTTC.

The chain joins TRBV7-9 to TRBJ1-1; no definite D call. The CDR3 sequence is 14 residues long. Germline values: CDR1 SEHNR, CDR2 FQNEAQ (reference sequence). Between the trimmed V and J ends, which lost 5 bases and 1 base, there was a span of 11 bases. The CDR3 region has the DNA TGTGCCAGCAGCCTGACAACACCGAACACTGAAGCTTTCTTT. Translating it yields CASSLTTPNTEAFF.

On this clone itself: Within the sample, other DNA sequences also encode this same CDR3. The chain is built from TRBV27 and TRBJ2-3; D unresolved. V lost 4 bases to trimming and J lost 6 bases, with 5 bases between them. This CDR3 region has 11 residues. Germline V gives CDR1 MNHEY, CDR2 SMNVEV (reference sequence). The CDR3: CASSSWDTQYF. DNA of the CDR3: TGTGCCAGCAGTTCATGGGATACGCAGTATTTT.

CDR3 sequence: CASSPRLAYEQFF. In DNA, the CDR3 is TGTGCCAGTAGTCCCCGACTAGCCTATGAGCAGTTCTTC. The chain links TRBV19 to TRBJ2-1; 7 nucleotides align to TRBD2. The V gene's germline CDR1 is LNHDA and CDR2 SQIVND (reference sequence). CDR3 length: 13 amino acids. Trimming at V came to 5 bases and at J to 8 bases, leaving 6 bases not matched to a gene.

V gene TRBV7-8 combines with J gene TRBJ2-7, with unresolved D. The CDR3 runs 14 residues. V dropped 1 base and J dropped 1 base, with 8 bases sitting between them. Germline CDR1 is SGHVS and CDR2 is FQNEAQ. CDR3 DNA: TGTGCCAGCAGCTTAGTGGAACAGTCCTACGAGCAGTACTTC. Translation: CASSLVEQSYEQYF.

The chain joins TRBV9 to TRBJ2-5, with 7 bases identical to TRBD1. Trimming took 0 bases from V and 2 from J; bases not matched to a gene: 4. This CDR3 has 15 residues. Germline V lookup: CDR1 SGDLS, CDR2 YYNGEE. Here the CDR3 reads CASSVGGQTQETQYF. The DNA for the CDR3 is TGTGCCAGCAGCGTAGGGGGACAGACTCAAGAGACCCAGTACTTC.

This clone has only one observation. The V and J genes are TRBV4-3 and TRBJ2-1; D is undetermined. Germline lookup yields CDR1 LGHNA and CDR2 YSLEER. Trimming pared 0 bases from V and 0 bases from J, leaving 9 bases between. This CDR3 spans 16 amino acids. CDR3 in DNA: TGCGCCAGCAGCCAAGATCGGATAAGCTCCTACAATGAGCAGTTCTTC. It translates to CASSQDRISSYNEQFF.

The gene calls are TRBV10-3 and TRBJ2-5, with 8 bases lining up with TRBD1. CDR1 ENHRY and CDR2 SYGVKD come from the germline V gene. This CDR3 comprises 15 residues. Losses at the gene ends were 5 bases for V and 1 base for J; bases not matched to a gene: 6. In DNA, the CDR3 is TGTGCCATCAGTAAGACAGGGGAAAGCCAAGAGACCCAGTACTTC. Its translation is CAISKTGESQETQYF.